Below are 11 T cell receptor beta chains sequenced from a single sample in a study of T-cell reconstitution after alpha-beta-depleted transplantation in children. During its preparation, the TCRbeta library received unique molecular identifiers. Via MiXCR, TCRdb re-called the PCR reads, giving one row per CDR3 protein. Among hundreds of thousands of distinct CDR3 sequences listed, under 9.5% were seen once. The source material was PBMCs from the stem cell graft donor, sampled from the stem cell graft. All receptors come from a human donor who donated a stem cell graft to a child with acute lymphoblastic leukemia.

The rearrangement uses TRBV7-8 and TRBJ1-1; the D is unclear. The CDR3 totals 12 residues. V was trimmed by 1 base and J by 11 bases, leaving 11 bases between them. Germline assignment: CDR1 SGHVS and CDR2 FQNEAQ. The DNA for the CDR3 is TGTGCCAGCAGCTTAGGGCAGGCTCAGGCTTTCTTT. It encodes CASSLGQAQAFF.

This clonotype came up a few times. V and J are TRBV5-1 and TRBJ1-4; D is perhaps TRBD1 (5 bases). The CDR3 is 15 residues long. Germline CDR1 and CDR2: SGHRS and YFSETQ. V was cut by 0 bases and J by 8 bases, with 14 bases left in between. This CDR3 is CASSLEGTGSEKLFF. For the CDR3, the DNA is TGCGCCAGCAGCTTGGAAGGGACCGGCTCGGAAAAACTGTTTTTT.

The chain's CDR3 is CASSVGQGSYNEQFF. CDR3 DNA sequence: TGTGCCAGTAGTGTAGGACAGGGATCCTACAATGAGCAGTTCTTC. The V call is TRBV19, the J call TRBJ2-1; TRBD1 matches at 8 bases. After removal of 5 bases from V and 1 base from J, the junction contained 4 bases not matched to a gene. The V gene's germline CDR1 is LNHDA and CDR2 SQIVND (reference sequence). The CDR3 consists of 15 residues.

In its sample, this clonotype was seen a few times. The rearrangement joins TRBV7-8 to TRBJ1-3; D unclear. Germline V lookup: CDR1 SGHVS, CDR2 FQNEAQ. Between the trimmed V and J ends, which lost 6 bases and 4 bases, there was a span of 7 bases. The CDR3 has 12 amino acids. The chain's CDR3 is CASRTQGNTIYF. DNA for the CDR3: TGTGCCAGCAGAACTCAGGGAAACACCATATATTTT.

There are a few counts of this clonotype. The rearrangement links TRBV10-2 to TRBJ2-7; no definite D call. V lost 7 bases and J 2 bases, leaving 9 bases between the germline ends. CDR3 length equals 12 residues. Germline V lookup: CDR1 WSHSY, CDR2 SAAADI. The CDR3 sequence: CASTQEAYEQYF. Here the CDR3 DNA reads TGCGCCAGCACCCAGGAAGCCTACGAGCAGTACTTC.

The V gene is TRBV7-8, the J gene TRBJ2-3; D is undetermined. The germline gives CDR1 SGHVS, CDR2 FQNEAQ. This CDR3 comprises 18 residues. Trimming cost V 5 bases and J 0 bases, with 21 bases left between them. CDR3 DNA: TGTGCCAGCAGCCCCAATGTTGTCCAGACAACTAGCACAGATACGCAGTATTTT. Encoded protein: CASSPNVVQTTSTDTQYF.

This clonotype was detected ten times or more. The chain couples TRBV7-2 to TRBJ1-1; D call uncertain. Deletions cut 3 bases from V and 6 bases from J, with 20 bases between. Germline V gene data show CDR1 as SGHTA and CDR2 as FQGNSA. CDR3 length: 16 residues. CDR3 sequence: CASSFRRVSLRAEAFF. The CDR3 bases are TGTGCCAGCAGCTTCAGAAGAGTCTCTCTGAGGGCTGAAGCTTTCTTT.

This clonotype appeared many times. V gene TRBV11-2 combines with J gene TRBJ1-1; weak D call: TRBD1 (5 bases). The CDR3 totals 15 residues. V was trimmed by 5 bases and J by 1 base, leaving 14 bases between them. Germline V gene lookup returns CDR1 SGHAT and CDR2 FQNNGV. The CDR3 here is CASSPSRQPNTEAFF. As DNA, the CDR3 is TGTGCCAGCAGCCCATCGAGACAGCCGAACACTGAAGCTTTCTTT.

This clonotype was observed a few times. The chain carries TRBV21-1 and TRBJ2-6; TRBD1 is taken as the D call from the table, unchecked against the DNA. TRBV21-1 is a pseudogene segment. This CDR3 has 18 amino acids. The CDR3 DNA sequence: TGTGCCAGCAGCAAAAAAAAGGGGTATCACTCTGGGGCCAACGTCCTGACTTTC. Amino acid sequence: CASSKKKGYHSGANVLTF.

This clonotype was seen repeatedly, ten times or more. The chain couples TRBV7-2 to TRBJ1-1; possibly TRBD1 for D (5 bases). Germline V lookup: CDR1 SGHTA, CDR2 FQGNSA. V was pared by 5 bases and J by 2 bases, with 15 bases between. The CDR3 has 15 residues. The DNA for the CDR3 is TGTGCCAGCAGCCCTCGGACAAACAGTAACACTGAAGCTTTCTTT. This sequence encodes CASSPRTNSNTEAFF.

The chain joins TRBV19 to TRBJ2-1; D is unclear. The CDR3 is 14 residues long. Between the trimmed V and J ends, which lost 2 bases and 4 bases, there was a span of 9 bases. Germline CDR1 reads LNHDA; CDR2 reads SQIVND (reference sequence). The DNA for the CDR3 is TGTGCCAGTAGTATACTGGGCCCATACAATGAGCAGTTCTTC. Translation gives CASSILGPYNEQFF.